The TCR beta chain under discussion was sequenced for a study of T cells after yellow fever vaccination. Study summary: Researchers used SMART-Seq v4 Ultra Low Input to prepare fractions that had low cell numbers.

Findings and limits, study-wide: Weaker, the secondary response had a peak occurring faster, on day 5 versus 15. Once the booster was given, most primary-vaccination clones reappeared, at around 96% for CD4 and roughly 91% for CD8.

As for this clonotype: Antigen: not known.

The CDR3 spans 16 residues. Germline lookup yields CDR1 MNHEY and CDR2 SVGAGI. The V gene lost 2 bases and the J gene lost 2 bases, with 14 bases spanning the gap. It was through 5'RACE template switching that TCR cDNA was made, with a universal primer site and UMIs added. TCRdb reanalysed the 5' RACE reads using MiXCR and keeps one entry per CDR3 protein. The sample includes 200,000 to 300,000 distinct CDR3 sequences, 13% seen only once; the top ten take roughly 0.5%. Material: CD4+ T cells sorted from PBMCs, obtained 45 days after the yellow fever booster vaccination. This TCR came from a man aged 30 to 39 who received the YFV17D yellow fever vaccine. This chain uses TRBV6-5 with TRBJ2-3; D ambiguous. The CDR3 spells CASSYGSRTLTDTQYF. Here the CDR3 DNA reads TGTGCCAGCAGTTACGGTAGCAGGACCCTCACAGATACGCAGTATTTT.